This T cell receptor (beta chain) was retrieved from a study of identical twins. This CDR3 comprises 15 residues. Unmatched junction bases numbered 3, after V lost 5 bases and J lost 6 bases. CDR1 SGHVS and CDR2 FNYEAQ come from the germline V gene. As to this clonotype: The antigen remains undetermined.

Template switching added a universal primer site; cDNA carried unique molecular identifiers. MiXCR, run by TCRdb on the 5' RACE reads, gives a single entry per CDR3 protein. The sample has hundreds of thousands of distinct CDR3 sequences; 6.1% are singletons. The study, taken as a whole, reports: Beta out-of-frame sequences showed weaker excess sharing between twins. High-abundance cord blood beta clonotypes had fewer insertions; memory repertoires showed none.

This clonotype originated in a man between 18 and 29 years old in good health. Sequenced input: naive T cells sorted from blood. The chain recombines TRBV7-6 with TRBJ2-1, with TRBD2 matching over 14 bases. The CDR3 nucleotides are TGTGCCAGCAGCGGGACTAGCGGGAGAACCAATGAGCAGTTCTTC. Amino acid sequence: CASSGTSGRTNEQFF.